This T cell receptor beta chain was documented in a study of blood T cell repertoires in COVID-19. As for the study in general: Acute-phase and convalescent COVID-19 samples originated in the United States, Italy and Spain.

In the study's own analysis: Nucleated cell number was recorded as an estimate derived from reference gene primer amplification. Libraries were prepared by immunoSEQ multiplex PCR; TCRdb keeps only in-frame clonotypes and omits some of them. The D gene and trimming were derived from the DNA, and the V and J assignments and clone size from that table. Here the sample spans about 51,000 clones, 80% to 90% being singletons. The CDR3 contains 15 residues. Per germline, CDR1 LNHNV and CDR2 YYDKDF (reference sequence). V lost 0 bases to trimming and J lost 4 bases, with 12 bases between them. Specimen: peripheral blood. This rearrangement joins TRBV15 to TRBJ1-2; perhaps TRBD1 as D (5 bases). The TCR sequence derives from a man aged 60 to 75 with acute or convalescent COVID-19. Written as DNA, the CDR3 is TGTGCCACCAGCAGAGATAAGGGCAGGGCCTATGGCTACACCTTC. This sequence encodes CATSRDKGRAYGYTF. Supplemented by reference TRBV15 and TRBJ1-2, the full variable domain reads DAMVIQNPRYQVTQFGKPVTLSCSQTLNHNVMYWYQQKSSQAPKLLFHYYDKDFNNEADTPDNFQSRRPNTSFCFLDIRSPGLGDTAMYLCATSRDKGRAYGYTFGSGTRLTVV.